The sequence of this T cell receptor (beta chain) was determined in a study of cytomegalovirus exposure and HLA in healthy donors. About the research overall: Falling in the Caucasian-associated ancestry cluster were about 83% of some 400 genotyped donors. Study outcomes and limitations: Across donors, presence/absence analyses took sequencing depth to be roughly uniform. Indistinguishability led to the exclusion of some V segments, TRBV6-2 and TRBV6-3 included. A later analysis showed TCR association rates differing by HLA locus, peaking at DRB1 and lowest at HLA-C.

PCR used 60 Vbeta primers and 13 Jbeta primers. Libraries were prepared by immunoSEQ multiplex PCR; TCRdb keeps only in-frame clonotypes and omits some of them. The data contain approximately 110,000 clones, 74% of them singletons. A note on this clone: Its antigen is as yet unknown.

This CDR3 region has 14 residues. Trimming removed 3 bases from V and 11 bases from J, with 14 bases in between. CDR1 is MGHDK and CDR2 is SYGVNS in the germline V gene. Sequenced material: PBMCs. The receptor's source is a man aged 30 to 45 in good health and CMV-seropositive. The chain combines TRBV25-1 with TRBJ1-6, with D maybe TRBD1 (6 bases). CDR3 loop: CASSEAGEGTPLHF. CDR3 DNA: TGTGCCAGCAGTGAGGCAGGGGAAGGTACACCCCTCCACTTT.